This entry features one TCR beta chain sequence. The target antigen is unknown. Profiling of TCR beta VDJ combinations and CDR3 sequences used genomic DNA as template. MiXCR, run by TCRdb on the reads, gives a single entry per CDR3 protein. The table shows some 120,000 distinct CDR3 sequences, with more than 40% occurring only once. This specimen comes from a study of CD8+CD57+ T cells in acquired aplastic anemia. Study at large: In CD4+ cells, healthy donors produced an average of around 11 million reads. Study-level points and caveats: Comparison of patients with controls identified about 30 shared CD8+ CDR3 sequences.

V was pared by 6 bases and J by 7 bases, with 16 bases between. CDR1 LNHDA and CDR2 SQIVND come from the germline V gene (reference sequence). CDR3 size: 15 residues. The TCR sequence derives from a human donor in good health, serving as a control. The sequenced material came from sorted CD4+, CD8+, or CD8+CD57+ T cells (not recorded which) from PBMCs. The chain employs TRBV19 and TRBJ1-6; TRBD1 is a possible D gene (6 bases). For the CDR3, the DNA is TGTGCCAGTAGGCCGATCGGACAGACGAATTCACCCCTCCACTTT. Translating gives CASRPIGQTNSPLHF.